The sequence of this T cell receptor (beta chain) was determined in a study of cytomegalovirus exposure and HLA in healthy donors. Study overall: Most donors, more than 80% of approximately 400 genotyped, fell in the Caucasian-associated ancestry cluster. General study results and limits: Sequencing artifact likely explains a cluster of highly shared sequence variants. Some V segments, TRBV6-2 and TRBV6-3 among them, were indistinguishable and were therefore excluded. A later analysis found common viral pathogens apparently linked to several of the most significant clusters.

The CDR3 spans 17 residues. In germline, CDR1 is MNHNS, CDR2 SASEGT. V lost 3 bases, J lost 1 base, and 10 bases stayed unmatched. Primers: 60 Vbeta forward and 13 Jbeta reverse. The protocol was immunoSEQ multiplex PCR, while the TCRdb copy is restricted to in-frame clones and leaves out a portion. The profile shows approximately 190,000 clones, more than 75% of them singletons. In regard to this clone: What it binds is not known.

The chain links TRBV6-1 to TRBJ2-3; TRBD1 matches at 7 bases. The receptor was derived from a young woman in good health and CMV-seronegative. The sample taken for sequencing was PBMCs. The CDR3 here is CASSDRTGIGGTDTQYF. The CDR3 DNA reads TGTGCCAGCAGTGACCGGACAGGCATTGGGGGCACAGATACGCAGTATTTT.